The 14 T cell receptor beta chains below all came from one sample that was sequenced in a study of blood T cell repertoires in COVID-19. The table came from immunoSEQ multiplex PCR; TCRdb's copy has only in-frame clones and leaves some out. The sample yields roughly 200,000 clones, roughly 77% seen once. Source material: peripheral blood. These receptors all come from a woman between 35 and 50 years old with COVID-19, enrolled during active disease.

The chain has TRBV24-1 and TRBJ2-2; possible D gene TRBD1, 6 bases. Trimming removed 4 bases at V and 1 base at J, with 12 bases between. Per germline, CDR1 KGHDR and CDR2 SFDVKD. The CDR3 totals 16 residues. Written as DNA, the CDR3 is TGTGCCACCAGTGACGGCTCACAGGGGAACACCGGGGAGCTGTTTTTT. It specifies CATSDGSQGNTGELFF.

This sequence joins TRBV6-2 or TRBV6-3 and TRBJ1-5, with D perhaps TRBD1 (5 bases). V was shortened by 2 bases and J by 3 bases, with 11 bases between the two germline ends. This CDR3 has 15 residues. Germline V gene sequence: CDR1 MNHEY, CDR2 SVGEGT. The CDR3 DNA reads as TGTGCCAGCAGTTACCTTGGACAAGACAATCAGCCCCAGCATTTT. Protein product: CASSYLGQDNQPQHF.

This chain uses TRBV11-2 with TRBJ1-2; maybe TRBD1 (6 bases). V was cut by 6 bases and J by 8 bases, with 13 bases left in between. The CDR3 runs 12 residues. Germline CDR1 and CDR2: SGHAT and FQNNGV. The DNA for the CDR3 is TGTGCCAGCAGGGGTAGGGGGGGAGGCTACACCTTC. Translation: CASRGRGGGYTF.

The chain combines TRBV7-2 with TRBJ1-4; the match to TRBD1 covers 7 bases. The CDR3 is made up of 15 amino acids. Per germline, CDR1 SGHTA and CDR2 FQGNSA. The trim removed 5 bases at V and 8 bases at J, leaving 11 bases unmatched. Here the CDR3 reads CASSPEQGVWEKLFF. CDR3 in DNA: TGTGCCAGCAGCCCGGAGCAGGGGGTGTGGGAAAAACTGTTTTTT.

In its sample, this clone was seen once. V gene TRBV5-1 combines with J gene TRBJ2-1; D not certain. Deletions cut 4 bases from V and 7 bases from J, with 9 bases between. The germline CDR1 and CDR2 sequences are SGHRS and YFSETQ. This CDR3 comprises 12 residues. The chain's CDR3 is CASSLLANEQFF. CDR3 DNA: TGCGCCAGCAGCCTGTTAGCAAATGAGCAGTTCTTC.

The rearrangement uses TRBV27 and TRBJ1-2; D is unclear. Per germline, CDR1 MNHEY and CDR2 SMNVEV (reference sequence). Trimming cost V 6 bases and J 4 bases, with 15 bases left between them. CDR3 length: 14 amino acids. The DNA for the CDR3 is TGTGCCAGCAGCCCCTCGGGTAGAGTCTATGGCTACACCTTC. This translates into CASSPSGRVYGYTF.

This chain joins TRBV7-9 and TRBJ2-1; 14 positions agree with TRBD2. Germline trimming cut 5 bases from V and 1 base from J; bases unmatched to any gene: 10. Per the germline V gene, CDR1 is SEHNR and CDR2 is FQNEAQ (reference sequence). The CDR3 runs to 19 residues. The CDR3 DNA reads as TGTGCCAGCAGCCCGAGGGGGACTAGCGGGGGCCAGTCCTACAATGAGCAGTTCTTC. Translation: CASSPRGTSGGQSYNEQFF.

The genes are TRBV30 and TRBJ1-1; possible D gene TRBD1, 6 bases. The CDR3 is made up of 12 amino acids. CDR1 GTSNPN and CDR2 SVGIG come from the germline V gene (reference sequence). The V gene lost 3 bases and the J gene lost 3 bases, with 8 bases spanning the gap. This chain's CDR3 is CAWRRGYTEAFF. In DNA, the CDR3 is TGTGCCTGGAGGAGGGGGTACACTGAAGCTTTCTTT.

This chain joins TRBV7-2 and TRBJ1-1; D is perhaps TRBD1 (5 bases). The V and J ends lost 1 base and 10 bases respectively, with 13 bases between them. From germline, CDR1 is SGHTA and CDR2 FQGNSA. CDR3 size: 13 residues. DNA of the CDR3: TGTGCCAGCAGCTTAGTTATCGGGGGTGTAGCTTTCTTT. Protein product: CASSLVIGGVAFF.

This chain uses TRBV4-3 with TRBJ1-2; 8 bases match TRBD1. Losses at the gene ends were 3 bases for V and 3 bases for J; bases not matched to a gene: 6. Germline V gene sequence: CDR1 LGHNA, CDR2 YSLEER. There are 15 residues in the CDR3. The CDR3 nucleotides are TGCGCCAGCAGCCATGAGACAGGGGTCTACTATGGCTACACCTTC. It translates to CASSHETGVYYGYTF.

The chain combines TRBV4-3 with TRBJ1-5, with D perhaps matching TRBD1 (5 bases). Trimming took off 0 bases at V and 1 base at J, with 7 bases between the two ends. CDR1 and CDR2 (germline): LGHNA, YSLEER. The CDR3 covers 15 residues. This CDR3 reads CASSQDHRSNQPQHF. CDR3 DNA: TGCGCCAGCAGCCAAGATCACAGGAGCAATCAGCCCCAGCATTTT.

The genes are TRBV5-8 and TRBJ1-2; unclear D gene. Germline V lookup: CDR1 SGHTS, CDR2 YDEGEE. V lost 4 bases, J lost 4 bases, and 14 bases lay in between. The CDR3 is 14 residues long. DNA of the CDR3: TGTGCCAGCAGCGCGGGGAAATTCGCCTATGGCTACACCTTC. Translating gives CASSAGKFAYGYTF.

The rearrangement uses TRBV7-3 and TRBJ2-2; D is uncertain. The germline CDR1 and CDR2 sequences are SGHTA and FQGTGA. CDR3 size: 15 residues. V was shortened by 5 bases and J by 3 bases, with 13 bases between the two germline ends. CDR3 DNA: TGTGCCAGCAGCCCACGTAATGGGCACACCGGGGAGCTGTTTTTT. Translation: CASSPRNGHTGELFF.

Here the CDR3 DNA reads TGTGCCAGCAGCTTGGGCACGAACACTGAAGCTTTCTTT. Protein sequence: CASSLGTNTEAFF. The rearrangement joins TRBV7-2 to TRBJ1-1; D is uncertain. Germline CDR1 reads SGHTA; CDR2 reads FQGNSA. This CDR3 comprises 13 residues. Between the trimmed V and J ends, which lost 3 bases and 1 base, there was a span of 6 bases.